These 26 T cell receptor beta chains came from one sample sequenced in a study of technical replicates of blood from a handful of donors. Method: immunoSEQ multiplex PCR; TCRdb's copy keeps in-frame clones and lacks some. The table lists about 66,000 clones, 85% to 95% of them singletons. Sequenced material: T cells isolated from PBMCs. Receptors were obtained from a human donor in good health.

This sequence joins TRBV5-8 and TRBJ2-2; D is unresolved. CDR3 length equals 14 residues. V was trimmed by 0 bases and J by 4 bases, leaving 7 bases between them. Per germline, CDR1 SGHTS and CDR2 YDEGEE. In nucleotides, the CDR3 is TGTGCCAGCAGCTTGGTACAGTTCACCGGGGAGCTGTTTTTT. Amino acid sequence: CASSLVQFTGELFF.

V gene TRBV28 combines with J gene TRBJ2-1, with 7 bases matching TRBD2. In germline, CDR1 is MDHEN, CDR2 SYDVKM. CDR3 length: 14 amino acids. Losses at the gene ends were 5 bases for V and 8 bases for J; bases not matched to a gene: 9. The CDR3, as DNA: TGTGCCAGCAGTAAGGGGCGGGAGATTCATGAGCAGTTCTTC. It is translated as CASSKGREIHEQFF.

V is TRBV30 and J is TRBJ2-7; 7 bases fit TRBD2. V shed 5 bases and J 2 bases; nucleotides not matched to a gene: 9. Looked up from germline, CDR1 is GTSNPN and CDR2 is SVGIG (reference sequence). The CDR3 contains 14 residues. This chain's CDR3 is CAWSPGTTAYEQYF. The DNA for the CDR3 is TGTGCCTGGTCCCCCGGGACTACCGCCTACGAGCAGTACTTC. The entire variable domain, with the rest obtained from reference TRBV30 and TRBJ2-7, is as follows: SQTIHQWPATLVQPVGSPLSLECTVEGTSNPNLYWYRQAAGRGLQLLFYSVGIGQISSEVPQNLSASRPQDRQFILSSKKLLLSDSGFYLCAWSPGTTAYEQYFGPGTRLTVT.

CDR3: CASNLGNEQFF. CDR3 nucleotide sequence: TGCGCCAGCAATCTCGGGAATGAGCAGTTCTTC. The chain is built from TRBV5-1 and TRBJ2-1; D is undetermined. CDR1 is SGHRS and CDR2 is YFSETQ in the germline V gene. The CDR3 is 11 amino acids. V shed 6 bases and J shed 7 bases, with 8 bases lying between them.

The genes are TRBV5-4 and TRBJ2-5; 7 nucleotides match TRBD2. J gave up 4 bases and V 2 bases, and 8 bases lay outside the gene matches. The germline gives CDR1 SGHNT, CDR2 YYREEE (reference sequence). The CDR3 extends over 15 amino acids. CDR3 sequence reads: CASSFAGVSSETQYF. DNA for the CDR3: TGTGCCAGCAGCTTTGCGGGAGTTTCTTCAGAGACCCAGTACTTC.

This chain connects TRBV6-5 to TRBJ2-5, with D possibly matching TRBD2 (5 bases). The CDR3 runs 12 residues. CDR1 is MNHEY and CDR2 is SVGAGI in the germline V gene. V lost 4 bases, J lost 5 bases, and 8 bases lay in between. CDR3 amino acids: CASSSTSETQYF. CDR3 nucleotide sequence: TGTGCCAGCAGTTCTACTAGTGAGACCCAGTACTTC.

V and J are TRBV21-1 and TRBJ1-1. TRBV21-1 is reported as a pseudogene. The CDR3 is made up of 15 amino acids. CDR3 bases: TGTGCCAGCAGCAAAGTTGGGGAGTTGGACACTGAAGCTTTCTTT. Protein: CASSKVGELDTEAFF.

V usage is TRBV28 and J usage is TRBJ2-1, with 10 bases identical to TRBD2. The germline V gene has CDR1 MDHEN and CDR2 SYDVKM. Trimming at V came to 7 bases and at J to 3 bases, leaving 12 bases not matched to a gene. This CDR3 region has 17 residues. CDR3 amino acids: CASTPPSLAGFYNEQFF. The CDR3, as DNA: TGTGCCAGCACCCCCCCATCACTAGCGGGGTTCTACAATGAGCAGTTCTTC.

The chain has TRBV28 and TRBJ1-4, with 11 bases lining up with TRBD1. This CDR3 contains 17 residues. With V trimmed by 4 bases and J by 1 base, 5 bases remained unmatched. Germline V gene data show CDR1 as MDHEN and CDR2 as SYDVKM. This chain's CDR3 is CASSSWTGGVTNEKLFF. The CDR3 DNA reads TGTGCCAGCAGTTCTTGGACAGGGGGCGTAACTAATGAAAAACTGTTTTTT.

The rearrangement uses TRBV2 and TRBJ2-7; D gene unclear. The V gene's germline CDR1 is SNHLY and CDR2 FYNNEI. Trimming removed 11 bases at V and 2 bases at J, with 16 bases between. The CDR3 runs to 13 residues. The CDR3 spells CAFDLGQAYEQYF. CDR3 in DNA: TGTGCCTTCGACCTGGGTCAGGCCTACGAGCAGTACTTC.

The chain employs TRBV6-4 and TRBJ2-1; D remains unclear. In germline, CDR1 is MRHNA, CDR2 SNTAGT. CDR3 length: 16 residues. The germline V and J ends were trimmed by 3 bases and 5 bases, with 17 bases remaining between them. Written as DNA, the CDR3 is TGTGCCAGCAGTGAGTTTCCGGAGTACCCCCACAATGAGCAGTTCTTC. This translates into CASSEFPEYPHNEQFF.

The chain uses TRBV7-6 and TRBJ2-7, with 13 bases aligning to TRBD2. This CDR3 spans 15 amino acids. The germline V gene encodes CDR1 SGHVS and CDR2 FNYEAQ. V shed 6 bases and J 3 bases; nucleotides not matched to a gene: 5. The CDR3 nucleotides are TGTGCCAGCAGTGGACTAGCGGGAGCTAACTACGAGCAGTACTTC. Translation: CASSGLAGANYEQYF.

The V gene is TRBV2, the J gene TRBJ1-1; 8 positions agree with TRBD1. Germline values: CDR1 SNHLY, CDR2 FYNNEI. With V trimmed by 0 bases and J by 5 bases, 5 bases remained unmatched. CDR3 length equals 15 residues. The CDR3 spells CASSEAPGQGTEAFF. CDR3 nucleotide sequence: TGTGCCAGCAGTGAAGCGCCTGGACAGGGTACTGAAGCTTTCTTT.

The CDR3 loop is CASSLRDNYEQYF. In nucleotides, the CDR3 is TGCGCCAGCAGCTTGAGGGACAACTACGAGCAGTACTTC. The rearrangement joins TRBV5-1 to TRBJ2-7, with D maybe TRBD1 (6 bases). The germline V gene encodes CDR1 SGHRS and CDR2 YFSETQ. The CDR3 has 13 amino acids. V lost 1 base and J 3 bases, leaving 8 bases between the germline ends.

The rearrangement uses TRBV19 and TRBJ2-7; TRBD1 might be the D (5 bases). V gave up 4 bases and J gave up 4 bases, with 11 bases separating them. Germline V gene sequence: CDR1 LNHDA, CDR2 SQIVND (reference sequence). CDR3 size: 13 residues. This CDR3 is CASSKTDRYEQYF. The CDR3, as DNA: TGTGCCAGTAGTAAGACAGATCGATACGAGCAGTACTTC. The full variable domain, in which reference TRBV19 and TRBJ2-7 provide the parts outside the CDR3, is DGGITQSPKYLFRKEGQNVTLSCEQNLNHDAMYWYRQDPGQGLRLIYYSQIVNDFQKGDIAEGYSVSREKKESFPLTVTSAQKNPTAFYLCASSKTDRYEQYFGPGTRLTVT.

This chain links TRBV7-9 with TRBJ2-7; a possible D gene is TRBD2 (5 bases). V was trimmed by 3 bases and J by 2 bases, leaving 11 bases between them. The CDR3 is made up of 14 amino acids. Germline V gives CDR1 SEHNR, CDR2 FQNEAQ (reference sequence). CDR3 sequence reads: CASSLTSGTYEQYF. CDR3 DNA sequence: TGTGCCAGCAGCTTGACCAGCGGAACCTACGAGCAGTACTTC.

V usage is TRBV7-2 and J usage is TRBJ2-7; TRBD1 matches 9 bases. Germline V gives CDR1 SGHTA, CDR2 FQGNSA. V gave up 1 base and J gave up 3 bases; unmatched junction bases: 10. This CDR3 comprises 17 residues. Here the CDR3 DNA reads TGTGCCAGCAGCTTAGTAGCCCATTTGACAGGGGGCTACGAGCAGTACTTC. Translation: CASSLVAHLTGGYEQYF.

V gene TRBV28 combines with J gene TRBJ2-3; D might be TRBD1 (5 bases). The CDR3 totals 16 residues. Per the germline V gene, CDR1 is MDHEN and CDR2 is SYDVKM. With 5 bases removed from V and 4 bases from J, the gap between germline ends came to 19 bases. As DNA, the CDR3 is TGTGCCAGCAGTCCCCCCCCAACAGGAATTCCAGATACGCAGTATTTT. This sequence encodes CASSPPPTGIPDTQYF.

This clone was found once. The rearrangement links TRBV9 to TRBJ2-2, with TRBD1 matching over 9 bases. The ends lost 2 bases at V and 8 bases at J; junction bases unmatched: 13. This CDR3 spans 17 amino acids. Germline CDR1 is SGDLS and CDR2 is YYNGEE. The CDR3 loop reads CASSVATGGMFSGELFF. CDR3 sequence (DNA): TGTGCCAGCAGCGTGGCCACAGGGGGCATGTTTTCTGGGGAGCTGTTTTTT. Supplemented by reference TRBV9 and TRBJ2-2, the full variable domain reads DSGVTQTPKHLITATGQRVTLRCSPRSGDLSVYWYQQSLDQGLQFLIQYYNGEERAKGNILERFSAQQFPDLHSELNLSSLELGDSALYFCASSVATGGMFSGELFFGEGSRLTVL.

As concerns this clone: One end of the junction is discordant with germline, which a read error may explain. The J gene is TRBJ2-1, the V gene TRBV7-7; D is ambiguous. The CDR3 is 12 amino acids. Per the germline V gene, CDR1 is SSHAT and CDR2 is FNYEAQ (reference sequence). CDR3: CASSPAGNEQFF. CDR3 nucleotides: TGTGCTAGCAGCCCTGCCGGCAATGAGCAGTTCTTC.

The chain employs TRBV4-1 and TRBJ1-1, with TRBD1 as a possible D gene (5 bases). V was shortened by 0 bases and J by 3 bases, with 11 bases between the two germline ends. Germline V gene lookup returns CDR1 MGHRA and CDR2 YSYEKL. This CDR3 is built from 15 residues. The CDR3 nucleotides read TGCGCCAGCAGCCAAGAGAAGGGCAGGGACACTGAAGCTTTCTTT. This gives the protein CASSQEKGRDTEAFF.

The V call is TRBV11-3, the J call TRBJ2-2, with D tentatively TRBD2 (6 bases). The CDR3 consists of 16 residues. CDR1 is SGHNT and CDR2 is YENEEA in the germline V gene. Trimming took 3 bases from V and 3 from J, leaving 14 bases between them. CDR3 sequence (DNA): TGTGCCAGCAGCTTGGGGCTCTGGGGGGACACCGGGGAGCTGTTTTTT. Translation gives CASSLGLWGDTGELFF.

The chain employs TRBV2 and TRBJ1-4; tentative D call: TRBD1 (5 bases). The germline V gene has CDR1 SNHLY and CDR2 FYNNEI. V was shortened by 6 bases and J by 6 bases, with 14 bases between the two germline ends. CDR3 length equals 14 residues. The CDR3 DNA is TGTGCCAGCAGGGGGCAGGTCTCAGATGAAAAACTGTTTTTT. This encodes CASRGQVSDEKLFF.

This rearrangement joins TRBV2 to TRBJ1-1, with TRBD1 identical over 8 bases. Unmatched junction bases numbered 2, after V lost 5 bases and J lost 0 bases. Germline V gene lookup returns CDR1 SNHLY and CDR2 FYNNEI. The CDR3 sequence is 14 residues long. In DNA, the CDR3 is TGTGCCAGCAGTAGGGACAGGCTGAACACTGAAGCTTTCTTT. Translating gives CASSRDRLNTEAFF.

This chain links TRBV5-1 with TRBJ2-2, with D unresolved. In germline, CDR1 is SGHRS, CDR2 YFSETQ. Trimming cost V 0 bases and J 5 bases, with 11 bases left between them. This CDR3 spans 15 amino acids. The CDR3: CASSLAQRETGELFF. The CDR3 coding sequence is TGCGCCAGCAGCTTGGCCCAGCGCGAGACCGGGGAGCTGTTTTTT.

The rearrangement links TRBV9 to TRBJ2-5; tentatively, D is TRBD2 (7 bases). V lost 3 bases to trimming and J lost 5 bases, with 17 bases between them. Looked up from germline, CDR1 is SGDLS and CDR2 is YYNGEE. The CDR3 is 15 amino acids. CDR3 amino acids: CASSDPGGAGETQYF. The CDR3 DNA sequence: TGTGCCAGCAGCGACCCTGGGGGGGCGGGGGAGACCCAGTACTTC.